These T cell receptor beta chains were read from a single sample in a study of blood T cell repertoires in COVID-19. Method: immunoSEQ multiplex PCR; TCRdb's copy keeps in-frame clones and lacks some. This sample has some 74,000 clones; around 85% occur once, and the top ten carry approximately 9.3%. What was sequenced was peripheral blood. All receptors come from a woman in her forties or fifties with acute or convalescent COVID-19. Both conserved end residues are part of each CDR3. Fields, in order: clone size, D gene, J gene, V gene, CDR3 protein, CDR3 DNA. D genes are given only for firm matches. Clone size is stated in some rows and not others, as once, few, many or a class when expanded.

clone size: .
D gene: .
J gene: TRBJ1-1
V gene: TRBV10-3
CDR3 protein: CAISDTGLELNTEAFF
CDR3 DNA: TGTGCCATCAGTGATACAGGGCTTGAATTGAACACTGAAGCTTTCTTT

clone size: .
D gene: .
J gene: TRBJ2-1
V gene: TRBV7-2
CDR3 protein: CASSLSRGTNEQFF
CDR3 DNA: TGTGCCAGCAGCTTATCACGGGGGACGAATGAGCAGTTCTTC

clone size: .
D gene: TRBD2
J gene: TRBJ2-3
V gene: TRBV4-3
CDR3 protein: CASSQSGKGADTQYF
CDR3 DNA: TGCGCCAGCAGCCAGAGCGGGAAAGGTGCAGATACGCAGTATTTT

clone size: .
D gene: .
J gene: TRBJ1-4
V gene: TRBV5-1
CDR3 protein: CASSSTGTGNEKLFF
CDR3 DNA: TGCGCCAGCAGCTCAACCGGAACAGGGAATGAAAAACTGTTTTTT

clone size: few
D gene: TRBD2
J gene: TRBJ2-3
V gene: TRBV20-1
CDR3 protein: CSASMAGRADTQYF
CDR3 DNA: TGCAGTGCTAGTATGGCCGGGAGGGCAGATACGCAGTATTTT

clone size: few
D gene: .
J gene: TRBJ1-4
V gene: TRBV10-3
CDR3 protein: CAISAREEKLFF
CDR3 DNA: TGTGCCATCAGCGCCCGGGAGGAAAAACTGTTTTTT

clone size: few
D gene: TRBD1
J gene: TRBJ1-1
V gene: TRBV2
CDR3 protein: CASREGTGATNTEAFF
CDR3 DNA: TGTGCCAGCAGGGAGGGGACAGGGGCGACGAACACTGAAGCTTTCTTT

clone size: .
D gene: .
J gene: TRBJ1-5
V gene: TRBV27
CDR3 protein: CASSPDYRSNQPQHF
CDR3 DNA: TGTGCCAGCAGTCCCGACTACAGAAGCAATCAGCCCCAGCATTTT

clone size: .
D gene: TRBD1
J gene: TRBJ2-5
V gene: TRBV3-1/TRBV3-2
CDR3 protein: CASSEGQLQQETQYF
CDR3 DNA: TGTGCCAGCAGCGAGGGACAGCTGCAACAAGAGACCCAGTACTTC

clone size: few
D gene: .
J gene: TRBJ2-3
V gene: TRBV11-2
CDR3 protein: CASSLLPTGSSTDTQYF
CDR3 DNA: TGTGCCAGCAGCCTCCTACCTACGGGGAGCTCAACAGATACGCAGTATTTT

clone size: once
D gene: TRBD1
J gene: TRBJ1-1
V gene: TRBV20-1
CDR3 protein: CSASEGTVNTEAFF
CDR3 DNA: TGCAGTGCTAGTGAGGGGACAGTGAACACTGAAGCTTTCTTT

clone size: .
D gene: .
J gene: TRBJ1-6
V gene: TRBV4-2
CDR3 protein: CASSQEKWQENSPLHF
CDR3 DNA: TGTGCCAGCAGCCAAGAAAAATGGCAGGAAAATTCACCCCTCCACTTT

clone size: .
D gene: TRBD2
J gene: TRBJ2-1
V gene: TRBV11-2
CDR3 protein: CASSLGGGVGNEQFF
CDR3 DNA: TGTGCCAGCAGCTTAGGCGGGGGGGTTGGCAATGAGCAGTTCTTC

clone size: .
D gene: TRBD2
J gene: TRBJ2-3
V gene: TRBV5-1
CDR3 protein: CASSLAGWASGSTDTQYF
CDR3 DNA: TGCGCCAGCAGCTTGGCCGGATGGGCTAGCGGGAGCACAGATACGCAGTATTTT

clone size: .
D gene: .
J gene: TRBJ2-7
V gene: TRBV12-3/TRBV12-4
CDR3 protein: CASSLGVGGEQYF
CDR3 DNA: TGTGCCAGCAGTTTAGGGGTCGGGGGCGAGCAGTACTTC

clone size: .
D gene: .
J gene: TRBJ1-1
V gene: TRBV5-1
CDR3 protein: CASSWGGGDLEAFF
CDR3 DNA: TGCGCCAGCAGCTGGGGAGGAGGGGACCTTGAAGCTTTCTTT

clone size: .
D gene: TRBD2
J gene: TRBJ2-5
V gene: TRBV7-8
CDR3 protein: CASSPASGGAPVRETQYF
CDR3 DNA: TGTGCCAGCAGCCCTGCTAGCGGGGGCGCTCCCGTGAGGGAGACCCAGTACTTC

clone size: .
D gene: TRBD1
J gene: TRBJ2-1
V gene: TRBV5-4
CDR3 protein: CASSPRQGIAYNEQFF
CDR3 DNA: TGTGCCAGCAGCCCTAGACAGGGGATTGCCTACAATGAGCAGTTCTTC

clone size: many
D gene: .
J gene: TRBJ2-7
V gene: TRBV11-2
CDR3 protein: CASSLVAAGSGLYEQYF
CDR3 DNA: TGTGCCAGCAGCTTAGTTGCGGCGGGGTCAGGGCTCTACGAGCAGTACTTC

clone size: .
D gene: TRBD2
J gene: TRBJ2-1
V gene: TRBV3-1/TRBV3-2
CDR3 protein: CASSPRTSGSYNEQFF
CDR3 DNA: TGTGCCAGCAGCCCAAGGACTAGCGGCTCCTACAATGAGCAGTTCTTC

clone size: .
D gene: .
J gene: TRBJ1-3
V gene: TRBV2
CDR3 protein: CASSGRLEDTIYF
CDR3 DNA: TGTGCCAGCAGTGGACGCCTCGAGGACACCATATATTTT

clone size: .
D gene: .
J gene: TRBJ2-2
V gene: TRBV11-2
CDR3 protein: CASSLNRASGELFF
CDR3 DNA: TGTGCCAGCAGCTTAAACAGGGCCTCCGGGGAGCTGTTTTTT

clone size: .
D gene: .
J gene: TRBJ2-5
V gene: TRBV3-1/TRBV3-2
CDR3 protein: CASSVSQETQYF
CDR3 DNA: TGTGCCAGCAGCGTGAGTCAAGAGACCCAGTACTTC

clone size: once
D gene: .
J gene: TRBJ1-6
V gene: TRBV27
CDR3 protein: CASSRQGYNSPLHF
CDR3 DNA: TGTGCCAGCAGTCGTCAGGGTTATAATTCACCCCTCCACTTT

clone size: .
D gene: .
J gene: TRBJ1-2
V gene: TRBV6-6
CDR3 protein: CASSFTEWAAGYTF
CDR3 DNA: TGTGCCAGCAGTTTTACAGAATGGGCTGCTGGCTACACCTTC

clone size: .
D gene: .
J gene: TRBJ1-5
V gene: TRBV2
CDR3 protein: CASRPGTLNNQPQHF
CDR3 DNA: TGTGCCAGCAGGCCCGGGACATTGAATAATCAGCCCCAGCATTTT

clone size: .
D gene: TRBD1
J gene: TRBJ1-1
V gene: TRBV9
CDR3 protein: CASSVALTGRTTEAFF
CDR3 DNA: TGTGCCAGCAGCGTAGCTCTGACAGGGCGCACCACTGAAGCTTTCTTT

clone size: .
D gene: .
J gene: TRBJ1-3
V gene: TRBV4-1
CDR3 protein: CASSQSAGSGNTIYF
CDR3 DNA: TGCGCCAGCAGCCAAAGCGCGGGATCTGGAAACACCATATATTTT

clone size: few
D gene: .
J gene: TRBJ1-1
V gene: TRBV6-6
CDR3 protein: CASSYGRNTEAFF
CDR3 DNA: TGTGCCAGCAGTTACGGGAGGAACACTGAAGCTTTCTTT

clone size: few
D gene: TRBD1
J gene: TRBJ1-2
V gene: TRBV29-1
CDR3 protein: CSVGTGANYGYTF
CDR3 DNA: TGCAGCGTCGGGACAGGGGCAAACTATGGCTACACCTTC

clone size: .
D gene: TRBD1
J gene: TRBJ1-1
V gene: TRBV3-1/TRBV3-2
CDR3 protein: CASSQAGTANTEAFF
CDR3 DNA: TGTGCCAGCAGCCAAGCCGGGACAGCGAACACTGAAGCTTTCTTT

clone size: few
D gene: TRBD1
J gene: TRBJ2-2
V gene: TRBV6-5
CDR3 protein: CASRVGGEVTGELFF
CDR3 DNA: TGTGCCAGCAGAGTAGGGGGCGAGGTAACCGGGGAGCTGTTTTTT

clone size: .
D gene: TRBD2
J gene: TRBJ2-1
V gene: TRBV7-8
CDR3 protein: CASSLASGGLSGNEQFF
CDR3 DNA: TGTGCCAGCAGCTTAGCTAGCGGGGGACTCTCCGGCAATGAGCAGTTCTTC

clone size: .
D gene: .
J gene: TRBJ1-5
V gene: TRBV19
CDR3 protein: CASSIVLTTINQPQHF
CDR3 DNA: TGTGCCAGTAGTATAGTCCTGACAACCATCAATCAGCCCCAGCATTTT

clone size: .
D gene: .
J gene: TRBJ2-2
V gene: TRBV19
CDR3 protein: CASSKEFGGELFF
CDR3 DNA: TGTGCCAGTAGTAAGGAGTTTGGTGGGGAGCTGTTTTTT

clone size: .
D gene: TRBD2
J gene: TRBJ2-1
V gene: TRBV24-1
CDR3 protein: CATSDKNPGLEKYNEQFF
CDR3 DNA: TGTGCCACCAGTGACAAAAATCCGGGACTAGAAAAGTACAATGAGCAGTTCTTC

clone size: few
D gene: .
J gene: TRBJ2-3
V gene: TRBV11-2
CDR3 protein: CASSLVPVSTDTQYF
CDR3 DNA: TGTGCCAGCAGCCTGGTCCCGGTCAGCACAGATACGCAGTATTTT

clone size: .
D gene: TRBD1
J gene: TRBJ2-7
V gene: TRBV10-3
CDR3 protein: CAISELGQGPYEQYF
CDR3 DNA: TGTGCCATCAGTGAATTGGGACAGGGACCCTACGAGCAGTACTTC

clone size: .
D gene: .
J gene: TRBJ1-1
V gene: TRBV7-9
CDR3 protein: CASSLGHLMNTEAFF
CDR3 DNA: TGTGCCAGCAGCTTAGGACATCTCATGAACACTGAAGCTTTCTTT

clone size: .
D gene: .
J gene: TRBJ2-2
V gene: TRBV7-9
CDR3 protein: CASSQESQQHRGAVF
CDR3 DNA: TGTGCCAGCAGCCAAGAGTCTCAACAACACCGGGGAGCTGTTTTT

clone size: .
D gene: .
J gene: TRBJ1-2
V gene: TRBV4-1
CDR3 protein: CASSPTNTREGYTF
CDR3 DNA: TGCGCCAGCAGTCCGACTAACACCCGAGAGGGCTACACCTTC

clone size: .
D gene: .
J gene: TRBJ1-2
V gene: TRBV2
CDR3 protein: CASSEQGLEDTF
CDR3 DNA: TGTGCCAGCAGTGAACAGGGGTTGGAGGACACCTTC

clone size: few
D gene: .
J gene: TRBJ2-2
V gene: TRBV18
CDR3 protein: CASSPRTGGDTGELFF
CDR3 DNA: TGTGCCAGCTCACCACGGACCGGAGGGGACACCGGGGAGCTGTTTTTT

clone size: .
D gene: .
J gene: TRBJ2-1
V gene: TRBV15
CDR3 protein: CATSLSRLVSYNEQFF
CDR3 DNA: TGTGCCACCAGCCTTAGCCGACTAGTCTCCTACAATGAGCAGTTCTTC

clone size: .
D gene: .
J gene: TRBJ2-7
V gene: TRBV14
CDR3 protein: CASSHQPNSDEQYF
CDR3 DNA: TGTGCCAGCAGCCATCAACCTAACTCGGACGAGCAGTACTTC

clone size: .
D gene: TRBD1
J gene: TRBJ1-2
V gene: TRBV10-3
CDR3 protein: CAISEPDRGPNYGYTF
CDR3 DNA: TGTGCCATCAGTGAGCCGGACAGGGGACCTAACTATGGCTACACCTTC

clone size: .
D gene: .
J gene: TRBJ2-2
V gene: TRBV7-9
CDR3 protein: CASSLSGSLITGELFF
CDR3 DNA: TGTGCCAGCAGCTTAAGTGGGAGCCTGATCACCGGGGAGCTGTTTTTT